This passage covers 4 T cell receptor beta chains from one sample sequenced in a study of T cells after yellow fever vaccination (dated by TCRdb to about 2019). Libraries were built with 5' RACE. The sequencer was an Illumina NovaSeq 6000. The raw public reads went through TCRdb reprocessing: fastp at Q25, MiXCR clone calling, in-frame beta chains kept. Rows with one shared CDR3 protein collapse into an entry with the most common genes and DNA. For this sample there are about 340,000 distinct CDR3 sequences; around 13% appear just once. 3.2% of the sample comes from the top ten. The label giving this sample's treatment or condition can be read as: live attenuated yellow fever vaccine strain. The source material was CD4+ T cells sorted from PBMCs, sampled 15 days after the yellow fever booster vaccination. The receptor source for this set is a young man who received the YFV17D yellow fever vaccine.

This clonotype was counted ten times or more. J is TRBJ1-3 and V is TRBV4-3; no reliable D call. Deletions cut 0 bases from V and 0 bases from J, with 12 bases between. This CDR3 has 17 residues. Germline V gene sequence: CDR1 LGHNA, CDR2 YSLEER. The DNA for the CDR3 is TGCGCCAGCAGCCAAGAAGGAGCGTTCCGCTCTGGAAACACCATATATTTT. This translates into CASSQEGAFRSGNTIYF.

The chain uses TRBV7-9 and TRBJ1-2, with no clear D. The CDR3 has 14 residues. V lost 1 base, J lost 7 bases, and 13 bases lay in between. Germline V gene data show CDR1 as SEHNR and CDR2 as FQNEAQ (reference sequence). The CDR3 sequence: CASSLELAGSGYTF. As DNA, the CDR3 is TGTGCCAGCAGCTTAGAGCTGGCGGGGTCTGGCTACACCTTC.

This clonotype was observed a few times. The chain links TRBV18 to TRBJ1-1; perhaps TRBD1 as D (5 bases). V was trimmed by 3 bases and J by 1 base, leaving 18 bases between them. Germline CDR1 reads KGHSH; CDR2 reads LQKENI. This CDR3 has 17 residues. In nucleotides, the CDR3 is TGTGCCAGCTCACCGACCCGAGTCGGGACGGCGAACACTGAAGCTTTCTTT. It codes for CASSPTRVGTANTEAFF.

The genes are TRBV12-3 or TRBV12-4 and TRBJ2-3, with 14 bases aligning to TRBD2. V dropped 10 bases and J dropped 6; count of bases not matched to a gene: 6. This CDR3 spans 14 amino acids. CDR3 DNA: TGTGCCATCCGACTAGCGGGGGGGCGCGATACGCAGTATTTT. This translates into CAIRLAGGRDTQYF.